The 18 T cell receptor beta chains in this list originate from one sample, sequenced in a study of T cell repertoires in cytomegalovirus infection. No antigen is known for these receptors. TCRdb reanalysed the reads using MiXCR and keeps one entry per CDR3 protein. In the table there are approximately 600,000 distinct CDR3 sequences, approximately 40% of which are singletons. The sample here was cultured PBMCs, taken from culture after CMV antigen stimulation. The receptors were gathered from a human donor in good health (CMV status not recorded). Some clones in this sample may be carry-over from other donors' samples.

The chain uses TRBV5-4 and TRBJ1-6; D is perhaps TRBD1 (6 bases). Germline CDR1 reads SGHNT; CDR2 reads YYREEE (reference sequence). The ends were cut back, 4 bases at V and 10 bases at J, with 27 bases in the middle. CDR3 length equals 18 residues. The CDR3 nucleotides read TGTGCCAGCAGCCCGGGCCCGGGGGGCGCCGCCGTCGAATCACCCCTCCACTTT. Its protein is CASSPGPGGAAVESPLHF.

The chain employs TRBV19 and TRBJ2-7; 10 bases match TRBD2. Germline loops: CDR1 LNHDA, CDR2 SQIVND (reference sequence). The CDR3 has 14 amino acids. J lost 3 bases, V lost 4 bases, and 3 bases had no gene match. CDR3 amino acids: CASSTSGGLYEQYF. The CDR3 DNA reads TGTGCCAGTAGTACTAGCGGGGGACTCTACGAGCAGTACTTC.

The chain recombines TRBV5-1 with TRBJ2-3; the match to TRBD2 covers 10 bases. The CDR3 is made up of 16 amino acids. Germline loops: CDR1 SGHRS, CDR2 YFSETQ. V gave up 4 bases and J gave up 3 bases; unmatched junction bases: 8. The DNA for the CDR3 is TGCGCCAGCAGCGATCATTCTAGCGGGGGAACAGATACGCAGTATTTT. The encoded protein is CASSDHSSGGTDTQYF.

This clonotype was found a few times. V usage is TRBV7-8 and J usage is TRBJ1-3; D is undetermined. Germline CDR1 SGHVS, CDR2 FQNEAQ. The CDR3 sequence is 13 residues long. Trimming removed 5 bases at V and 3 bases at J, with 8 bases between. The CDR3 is CASSPDGGNTIYF. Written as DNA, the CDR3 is TGTGCCAGCAGCCCCGACGGTGGAAACACCATATATTTT.

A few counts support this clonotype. In DNA, the CDR3 is TGTGCCAGCAGCTTACGTTCGAAGCAGGGTGGCAATCAGCCCCAGCATTTT. It specifies CASSLRSKQGGNQPQHF. This chain uses TRBV7-8 with TRBJ1-5; a weak D match, TRBD1 (5 bases). Germline V CDR1 and CDR2: SGHVS, FQNEAQ. The CDR3 runs 17 residues. Trimming pared 2 bases from V and 2 bases from J, leaving 16 bases between.

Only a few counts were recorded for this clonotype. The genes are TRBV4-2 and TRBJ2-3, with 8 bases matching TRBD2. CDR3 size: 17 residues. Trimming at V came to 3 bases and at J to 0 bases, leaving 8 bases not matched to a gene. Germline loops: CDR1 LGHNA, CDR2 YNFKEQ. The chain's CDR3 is CASSQLPGGSSTDTQYF. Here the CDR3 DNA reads TGTGCCAGCAGCCAGCTTCCGGGGGGGTCGAGCACAGATACGCAGTATTTT.

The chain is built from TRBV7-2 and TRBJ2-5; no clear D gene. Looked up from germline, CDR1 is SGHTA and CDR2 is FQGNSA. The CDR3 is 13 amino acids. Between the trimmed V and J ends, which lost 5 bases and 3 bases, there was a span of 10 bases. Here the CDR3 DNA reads TGTGCCAGCAGCACGCCGATAAAAGAGACCCAGTACTTC. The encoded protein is CASSTPIKETQYF.

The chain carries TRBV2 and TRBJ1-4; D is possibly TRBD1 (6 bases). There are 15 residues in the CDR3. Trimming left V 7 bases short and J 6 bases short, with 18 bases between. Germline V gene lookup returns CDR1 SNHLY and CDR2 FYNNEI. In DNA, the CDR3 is TGTGCCAGCACTGCGAGGGGGAACGCCTATGAAAAACTGTTTTTT. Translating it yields CASTARGNAYEKLFF.

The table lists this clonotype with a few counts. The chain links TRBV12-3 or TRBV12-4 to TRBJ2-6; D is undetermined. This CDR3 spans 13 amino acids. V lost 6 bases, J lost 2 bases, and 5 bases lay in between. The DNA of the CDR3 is TGTGCCAGCAGCACCCCTGGGGCCAACGTCCTGACTTTC. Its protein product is CASSTPGANVLTF.

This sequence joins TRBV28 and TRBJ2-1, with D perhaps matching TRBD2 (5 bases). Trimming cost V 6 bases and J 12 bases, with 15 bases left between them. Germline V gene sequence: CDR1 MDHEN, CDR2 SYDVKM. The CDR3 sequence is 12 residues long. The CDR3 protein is CASRSPTRGQFF. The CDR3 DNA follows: TGTGCCAGCAGATCACCGACTCGGGGGCAGTTCTTC.

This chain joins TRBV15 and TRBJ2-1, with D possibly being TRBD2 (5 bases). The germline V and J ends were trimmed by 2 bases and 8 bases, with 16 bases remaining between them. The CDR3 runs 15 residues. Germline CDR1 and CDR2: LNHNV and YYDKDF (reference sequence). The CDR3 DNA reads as TGTGCCACCAGCAGAACCCTAGCAATGTTAGATGAGCAGTTCTTC. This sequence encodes CATSRTLAMLDEQFF.

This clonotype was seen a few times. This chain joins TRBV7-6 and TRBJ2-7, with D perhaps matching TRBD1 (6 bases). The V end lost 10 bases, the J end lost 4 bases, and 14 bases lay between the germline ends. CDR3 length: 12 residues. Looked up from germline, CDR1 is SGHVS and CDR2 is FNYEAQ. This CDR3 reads CAIRDTEYEQYF. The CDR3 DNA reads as TGTGCCATCCGGGACACCGAATACGAGCAGTACTTC.

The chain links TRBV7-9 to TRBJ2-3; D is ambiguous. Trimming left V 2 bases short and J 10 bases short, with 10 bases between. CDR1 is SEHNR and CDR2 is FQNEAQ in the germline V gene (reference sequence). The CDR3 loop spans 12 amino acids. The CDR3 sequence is CASSLSVGAQYF. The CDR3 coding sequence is TGTGCCAGCAGCTTATCGGTTGGGGCGCAGTATTTT. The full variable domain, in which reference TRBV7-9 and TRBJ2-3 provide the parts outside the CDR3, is DTGVSQNPRHKITKRGQNVTFRCDPISEHNRLYWYRQTLGQGPEFLTYFQNEAQLEKSRLLSDRFSAERPKGSFSTLEIQRTEQGDSAMYLCASSLSVGAQYFGPGTRLTVL.

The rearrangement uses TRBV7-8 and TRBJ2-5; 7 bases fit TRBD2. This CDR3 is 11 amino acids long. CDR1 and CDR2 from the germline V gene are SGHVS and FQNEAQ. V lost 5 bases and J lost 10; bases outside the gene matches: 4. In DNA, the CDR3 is TGTGCCAGCAGCCCAGGGAGGGGCCAGTACTTC. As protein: CASSPGRGQYF.

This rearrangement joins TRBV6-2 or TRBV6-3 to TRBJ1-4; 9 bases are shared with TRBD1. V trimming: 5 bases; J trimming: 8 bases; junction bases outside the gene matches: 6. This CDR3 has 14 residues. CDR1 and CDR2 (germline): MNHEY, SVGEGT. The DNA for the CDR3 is TGTGCCAGCAGTAAACAGGGGGCGGAAGAAAAACTGTTTTTT. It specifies CASSKQGAEEKLFF.

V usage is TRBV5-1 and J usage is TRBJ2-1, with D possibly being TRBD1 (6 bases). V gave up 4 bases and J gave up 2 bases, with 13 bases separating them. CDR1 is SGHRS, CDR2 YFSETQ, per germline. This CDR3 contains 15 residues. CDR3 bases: TGCGCCAGCAGCCTGGACAGTTCTCCCTACAATGAGCAGTTCTTC. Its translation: CASSLDSSPYNEQFF.

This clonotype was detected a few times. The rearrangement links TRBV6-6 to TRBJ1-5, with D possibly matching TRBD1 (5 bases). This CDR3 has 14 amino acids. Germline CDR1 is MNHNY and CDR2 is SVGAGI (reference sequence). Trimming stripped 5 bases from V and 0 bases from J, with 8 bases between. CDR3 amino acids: CASSVTDSNQPQHF. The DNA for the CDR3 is TGTGCCAGCAGTGTGACAGATAGCAATCAGCCCCAGCATTTT.

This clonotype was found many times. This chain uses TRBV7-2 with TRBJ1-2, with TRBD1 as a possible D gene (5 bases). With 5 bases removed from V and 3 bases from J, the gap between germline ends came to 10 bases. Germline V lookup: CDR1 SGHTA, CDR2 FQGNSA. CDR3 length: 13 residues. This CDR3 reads CASSRGGDYGYTF. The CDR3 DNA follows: TGTGCCAGCAGCCGGGGGGGGGACTATGGCTACACCTTC.